These 6 T cell receptor beta chains share one sample of origin, sequenced in a study of blood T cell repertoires in COVID-19. Using immunoSEQ multiplex PCR, the repertoire was profiled, and TCRdb retains in-frame clones only, with some absent. The table lists 150,000 to 200,000 clones, over 75% of them singletons. The sample was peripheral blood. These TCRs come from a man aged 65-85 years who had recovered from COVID-19.

The J gene is TRBJ2-7, the V gene TRBV7-9; 8 bases fit TRBD1. The V and J ends lost 0 bases and 4 bases, in that order; junction bases with no gene match: 2. This CDR3 spans 14 amino acids. The germline V gene has CDR1 SEHNR and CDR2 FQNEAQ (reference sequence). The CDR3 DNA sequence: TGTGCCAGCAGCTTAGCACAGGGGGAGTACGAGCAGTACTTC. Encoded protein: CASSLAQGEYEQYF.

The chain's CDR3 is CASSERGGRAYNEQFF. In DNA form, the CDR3 reads TGTGCCAGCAGTGAGAGGGGCGGGAGGGCCTACAATGAGCAGTTCTTC. The chain couples TRBV2 to TRBJ2-1, with 9 bases fitting TRBD2. V lost 3 bases and J lost 2; bases outside the gene matches: 5. Germline V gene data show CDR1 as SNHLY and CDR2 as FYNNEI. The CDR3 extends over 16 amino acids.

This sequence joins TRBV4-1 and TRBJ2-1, with 11 bases fitting TRBD2. CDR3 size: 16 residues. CDR1 is MGHRA, CDR2 YSYEKL, per germline. With V trimmed by 4 bases and J by 4 bases, 6 bases remained unmatched. Written as DNA, the CDR3 is TGCGCCAGCAGCCCTGTAGCGGGAGGGCATTACAATGAGCAGTTCTTC. Translating it yields CASSPVAGGHYNEQFF.

The chain carries TRBV7-3 and TRBJ1-6; 8 bases line up with TRBD1. CDR1 SGHTA and CDR2 FQGTGA come from the germline V gene. The CDR3 has 17 amino acids. V gave up 1 base and J gave up 9 bases; unmatched junction bases: 11. The CDR3 loop reads CASSLRGRGTGSSPLHF. DNA of the CDR3: TGTGCCAGCAGCTTAAGGGGTAGGGGGACAGGCTCTTCACCCCTCCACTTT.

Only one count was recorded for this clone. V gene TRBV27 combines with J gene TRBJ2-3; unclear D gene. CDR1 MNHEY and CDR2 SMNVEV come from the germline V gene (reference sequence). The CDR3 extends over 14 amino acids. Trimming removed 4 bases from V and 0 bases from J, with 8 bases in between. As DNA, the CDR3 is TGTGCCAGCAGTTATCTGGAGAGCACAGATACGCAGTATTTT. Its protein is CASSYLESTDTQYF.

In this sample, this clone turned up once. This chain joins TRBV5-1 and TRBJ2-5; 8 nucleotides align to TRBD1. This CDR3 is 13 amino acids long. The V and J ends lost 5 bases and 4 bases, in that order; junction bases with no gene match: 4. CDR1 SGHRS and CDR2 YFSETQ come from the germline V gene. The CDR3, as DNA: TGCGCCAGCAGGCGGCAGGGGGCAGAGACCCAGTACTTC. Residues: CASRRQGAETQYF.